Each of the 9 T cell receptor beta chains below was sequenced from the same sample in a study of tumor-infiltrating lymphocytes in primary liver carcinoma. Using a constant-region primer together with ProtoScript II reverse transcriptase, TCR beta cDNA was made from 450 to 600 ng of total RNA. Construction of TCR beta libraries relied on three successive nested multiplex PCR rounds employing slightly modified ARM-PCR. TRBV1-TRBV30 forward primers and a C-beta reverse primer were used in the first two PCR rounds, which each ran for about 10 cycles. Via MiXCR, TCRdb re-called the multiplex PCR reads, giving one row per CDR3 protein. The table shows about 320,000 distinct CDR3 sequences, with more than 55% occurring only once. Blood RNA originated from unsorted whole blood, with germline DNA additionally extracted. Sequenced material: peripheral blood. The receptors shown here come from a man aged 35 to 55 with primary liver carcinoma and hepatitis B virus infection.

Notes on this clonotype: Sequence at one end of the junction differs from germline and may be a read error. The chain links TRBV28 to TRBJ2-7; TRBD1 agrees at 9 bases. The length of the CDR3 is 15 residues. In germline, CDR1 is MDHEN, CDR2 SYDVKM. For the CDR3, the DNA is TGTGCCAGCAGTCCGAGGACAGGGGCGACCTACGAGCAGTATTTC. Its protein is CASSPRTGATYEQYF.

This clonotype appeared a single time. Being one base from a much bigger clone, this may be a read error. V gene TRBV6-2 or TRBV6-3 combines with J gene TRBJ2-7, with TRBD1 as a possible D gene (5 bases). Germline loops: CDR1 MNHEY, CDR2 SVGEGT. The V and J ends lost 7 bases and 0 bases respectively, with 13 bases between them. The CDR3 is 14 residues long. DNA of the CDR3: TGTGCCAGCACGGTCAGGGCTGCCTCCTACGAGCAGTACTTC. Its translation: CASTVRAASYEQYF.

This clonotype came up a few times. The chain uses TRBV11-2 and TRBJ2-3, with 9 nucleotides matching TRBD2. Germline V gives CDR1 SGHAT, CDR2 FQNNGV. With V trimmed by 5 bases and J by 3 bases, 9 bases remained unmatched. This CDR3 comprises 16 residues. CDR3 sequence (DNA): TGTGCCAGCAGCCTCTCTAGCGGGGCTACTACAGATACGCAGTATTTT. It encodes CASSLSSGATTDTQYF.

A remark on this clonotype: A much larger clone is a single base away; this may be a read error. The rearrangement uses TRBV12-3 or TRBV12-4 and TRBJ2-5; TRBD2 agrees at 11 bases. This CDR3 spans 13 amino acids. Unmatched junction bases numbered 5, after V lost 10 bases and J lost 4 bases. CDR3: CANTSGSRETQYF. CDR3 DNA: TGTGCCAACACTAGCGGGAGCAGAGAGACCCAGTACTTC.

This clonotype was observed many times. This chain links TRBV11-2 with TRBJ2-2, with 8 positions matching TRBD1. The ends lost 4 bases at V and 7 bases at J; junction bases unmatched: 5. The CDR3 runs 14 residues. Germline CDR1 is SGHAT and CDR2 is FQNNGV. The CDR3 sequence is CASSSRTGLGELFF. CDR3 DNA: TGTGCCAGCAGCTCCAGGACAGGGCTCGGGGAGCTGTTTTTT.

The chain is built from TRBV5-1 and TRBJ2-7, with unresolved D. The CDR3 sequence is 13 residues long. Germline V gene lookup returns CDR1 SGHRS and CDR2 YFSETQ. V was clipped by 0 bases and J by 7 bases, with 11 bases between them. The CDR3 protein is CASSLEPSSEQYF. The CDR3 DNA reads TGCGCCAGCAGCTTGGAACCCTCCTCTGAGCAGTACTTC.

Points on this clonotype: A much larger clone is a single base away; this may be a read error. This chain uses TRBV6-6 with TRBJ2-3, with D possibly TRBD1 on 5 matching bases. The germline gives CDR1 MNHNY, CDR2 SVGAGI (reference sequence). CDR3 length equals 16 residues. Here the CDR3 reads CASSYLGARGTDRQYF. The CDR3 nucleotides read TGTGCCAGCAGTTACCTGGGTGCTAGGGGCACAGATAGGCAGTATTTT.

With respect to this clonotype: A read error may account for a junction end that differs from germline. The chain carries TRBV4-3 and TRBJ2-2; 8 nucleotides align to TRBD2. The length of the CDR3 is 20 residues. From germline, CDR1 is LGHNA and CDR2 YSLEER. The CDR3 nucleotides are TGCGCCAACAGCCCTCAATGGGGGACTAGTGGGAGTTGGGACACCGGGGAGCTGTTTTTT. It translates to CANSPQWGTSGSWDTGELFF.

Concerning this clonotype: Germline and junction disagree at one end, which may indicate a read error. The rearrangement uses TRBV12-3 or TRBV12-4 and TRBJ1-2; no clear D gene. The CDR3 runs to 14 residues. CDR3 in amino acids: CVSSLADPNYGYTF. CDR3 bases: TGTGTCAGCAGTTTAGCAGACCCTAACTATGGCTACACCTTC.